A single TCR beta chain is shown here with its context. This record belongs to a study of blood T cells in healthy people across ages. Germline loops: CDR1 ENHRY, CDR2 SYGVKD. Trimming at V came to 10 bases and at J to 1 base, leaving 6 bases not matched to a gene. The CDR3 totals 13 residues. It was with a sample-barcoded 5' primer and a J-beta primer mix that a second PCR of about 7 to 12 cycles was run. TCRdb recomputed calls from the 5' RACE reads with MiXCR, one row per CDR3 protein. This table holds roughly 1,700,000 distinct CDR3 sequences, 28% found once. Specimen: blood. The gene calls are TRBV10-3 and TRBJ2-7, with 8 bases identical to TRBD1. The TCR comes from a woman under 40 in good health. CDR3 region: CATGTGASYEQYF. The CDR3 nucleotides read TGTGCCACCGGGACAGGTGCTTCCTACGAGCAGTACTTC.